One and the same sample provided the 18 T cell receptor beta chains below, sequenced in a study of cytomegalovirus exposure and HLA in healthy donors. Both 60 Vbeta primers and 13 Jbeta primers went into the PCR. TCRdb's copy holds only in-frame clones and misses some; the assay was immunoSEQ multiplex PCR. The sample gives over 70,000 clones, approximately 70% of which show up once; roughly 10% is in the top ten. Source material: PBMCs. The receptors were gathered from a woman in her forties or fifties in good health and CMV-seropositive.

CDR3 region: CAIVRGPSTDTQYF. The CDR3 nucleotides read TGCGCCATAGTCAGGGGACCTAGCACAGATACGCAGTATTTT. This rearrangement joins TRBV4-1 to TRBJ2-3, with D perhaps TRBD1 (6 bases). V lost 10 bases to trimming and J lost 0 bases, with 14 bases between them. CDR1 and CDR2 (germline): MGHRA, YSYEKL. The CDR3 loop spans 14 amino acids.

This clone was observed a handful of times. This sequence joins TRBV10-3 and TRBJ1-2; D is unclear. The V end lost 0 bases, the J end lost 6 bases, and 8 bases lay between the germline ends. This CDR3 has 13 amino acids. Germline loops: CDR1 ENHRY, CDR2 SYGVKD. CDR3 sequence: CAISESRRDGYTF. Here the CDR3 DNA reads TGTGCCATCAGTGAGTCGAGGAGGGATGGCTACACCTTC.

This chain connects TRBV9 to TRBJ2-7; D perhaps matches TRBD2 (6 bases). The CDR3 is made up of 16 amino acids. The V gene lost 0 bases and the J gene lost 0 bases, with 13 bases spanning the gap. Germline V gene data show CDR1 as SGDLS and CDR2 as YYNGEE. The CDR3 DNA reads as TGTGCCAGCAGCGTAGAAAGCGGGCTGAGCTCCTACGAGCAGTACTTC. It specifies CASSVESGLSSYEQYF. The full variable domain, its missing parts supplied by reference TRBV9 and TRBJ2-7, is DSGVTQTPKHLITATGQRVTLRCSPRSGDLSVYWYQQSLDQGLQFLIQYYNGEERAKGNILERFSAQQFPDLHSELNLSSLELGDSALYFCASSVESGLSSYEQYFGPGTRLTVT.

The gene calls are TRBV5-1 and TRBJ2-3; 7 bases fit TRBD2. The germline V gene encodes CDR1 SGHRS and CDR2 YFSETQ. The CDR3 covers 16 residues. V was clipped by 4 bases and J by 6 bases; unmatched bases: 14. This CDR3 is CASSLTEGRGTDTQYF. CDR3 in DNA: TGCGCCAGCAGCCTGACGGAGGGGAGGGGTACGGATACGCAGTATTTT.

The chain has TRBV27 and TRBJ2-5; D is perhaps TRBD1 (6 bases). Between the trimmed V and J ends, which lost 6 bases and 5 bases, there was a span of 10 bases. The germline V gene encodes CDR1 MNHEY and CDR2 SMNVEV (reference sequence). This CDR3 is 12 amino acids long. The CDR3 spells CASSKGGETQYF. In DNA form, the CDR3 reads TGTGCCAGCAGCAAAGGGGGTGAGACCCAGTACTTC.

The chain has TRBV6-5 and TRBJ1-2; TRBD1 might be the D (6 bases). V lost 6 bases to trimming and J lost 7 bases, with 12 bases between them. Germline V gene data show CDR1 as MNHEY and CDR2 as SVGAGI. This CDR3 is 12 amino acids long. CDR3 region: CASSRPQGGYTF. In DNA form, the CDR3 reads TGTGCCAGCAGCCGCCCACAGGGTGGCTACACCTTC.

This clone was seen a handful of times. The chain links TRBV28 to TRBJ1-6; D might be TRBD1 (5 bases). With 5 bases removed from V and 7 bases from J, the gap between germline ends came to 6 bases. This CDR3 is built from 12 residues. CDR1 is MDHEN and CDR2 is SYDVKM in the germline V gene. This CDR3 is CASSDRNSPLHF. The CDR3 DNA follows: TGTGCCAGCAGTGACAGAAATTCACCCCTCCACTTT. The full variable domain, with the rest looked up from reference TRBV28 and TRBJ1-6, is DVKVTQSSRYLVKRTGEKVFLECVQDMDHENMFWYRQDPGLGLRLIYFSYDVKMKEKGDIPEGYSVSREKKERFSLILESASTNQTSMYLCASSDRNSPLHFGNGTRLTVT.

The chain couples TRBV18 to TRBJ1-6; weak D call: TRBD1 (5 bases). The germline gives CDR1 KGHSH, CDR2 LQKENI. This CDR3 is built from 13 residues. V dropped 2 bases and J dropped 10 bases, with 9 bases sitting between them. The CDR3 DNA is TGTGCCAGCTCACCAGACAGCAACTCACCCCTCCACTTT. Translation: CASSPDSNSPLHF.

CDR3 nucleotides: TGCGCCAGTACTAGCGGGAGTTCGGACGAGCAGTACTTC. Translated, it gives CASTSGSSDEQYF. The chain employs TRBV5-1 and TRBJ2-7; 11 bases fit TRBD2. Looked up from germline, CDR1 is SGHRS and CDR2 is YFSETQ. The CDR3 is 13 residues long. V shed 8 bases and J 5 bases; nucleotides not matched to a gene: 6.

V usage is TRBV5-1 and J usage is TRBJ1-4; 9 nucleotides align to TRBD1. The V gene's germline CDR1 is SGHRS and CDR2 YFSETQ. The V segment lost 4 bases and the J segment 0 bases; nucleotides outside the gene matches: 10. This CDR3 has 18 amino acids. The CDR3 region has the DNA TGCGCCAGCAGCCCACGGACAGGGGAGGGATCAACTAATGAAAAACTGTTTTTT. This codes for CASSPRTGEGSTNEKLFF.

The chain joins TRBV28 to TRBJ2-7; 9 bases match TRBD1. The CDR3 spans 12 residues. J gave up 12 bases and V 5 bases, and 8 bases lay outside the gene matches. Looked up from germline, CDR1 is MDHEN and CDR2 is SYDVKM. CDR3: CASSGTGPLPYF. As DNA, the CDR3 is TGTGCCAGCAGTGGGACAGGGCCTCTCCCGTACTTC. Full variable domain (rest looked up from reference TRBV28 and TRBJ2-7): DVKVTQSSRYLVKRTGEKVFLECVQDMDHENMFWYRQDPGLGLRLIYFSYDVKMKEKGDIPEGYSVSREKKERFSLILESASTNQTSMYLCASSGTGPLPYFGPGTRLTVT.

This clone was seen a single time. This sequence joins TRBV6-1 and TRBJ2-1; 8 bases line up with TRBD2. V lost 3 bases and J lost 10; bases outside the gene matches: 5. CDR3 length equals 13 residues. Germline lookup yields CDR1 MNHNS and CDR2 SASEGT. CDR3 DNA sequence: TGTGCCAGCAGTGAGGTACGGGGGGGGGAGCAGTTCTTC. This encodes CASSEVRGGEQFF.

The chain carries TRBV6-6 and TRBJ2-2; D may be TRBD1 (6 bases). The germline V gene has CDR1 MNHNY and CDR2 SVGAGI (reference sequence). V was pared by 6 bases and J by 2 bases, with 10 bases between. CDR3 length: 14 residues. The CDR3 spells CASRRGQNTGELFF. The CDR3 DNA reads as TGTGCCAGCAGACGGGGACAAAACACCGGGGAGCTGTTTTTT.

A few counts support this clone. This CDR3 is also generated by other DNA sequences in the sample. This chain connects TRBV7-2 to TRBJ1-5, with D perhaps TRBD1 (6 bases). Trimming pared 5 bases from V and 1 base from J, leaving 9 bases between. Germline V gene sequence: CDR1 SGHTA, CDR2 FQGNSA. The CDR3 is 14 amino acids. CDR3 region: CASSRDTSNQPQHF. CDR3 nucleotides: TGTGCCAGCAGCAGGGACACGAGCAATCAGCCCCAGCATTTT.

The chain has TRBV7-9 and TRBJ1-2; D remains ambiguous. The CDR3 is 11 residues long. V was cut by 6 bases and J by 7 bases, with 9 bases left in between. Germline V gene sequence: CDR1 SEHNR, CDR2 FQNEAQ (reference sequence). The CDR3 DNA reads TGTGCCAGCAGAGGAAGCGGTGGCTACACCTTC. Protein product: CASRGSGGYTF.

The gene calls are TRBV5-1 and TRBJ2-7; maybe TRBD2 (6 bases). Germline assignment: CDR1 SGHRS and CDR2 YFSETQ. CDR3 length: 14 amino acids. Trimming removed 1 base at V and 3 bases at J, with 11 bases between. This CDR3 is CASSLRAGSYEQYF. Written as DNA, the CDR3 is TGCGCCAGCAGCTTGCGGGCGGGGAGCTACGAGCAGTACTTC.

The genes are TRBV5-4 and TRBJ2-7; 8 nucleotides match TRBD1. Germline trimming cut 4 bases from V and 3 bases from J; bases unmatched to any gene: 3. Germline CDR1 and CDR2: SGHNT and YYREEE (reference sequence). The CDR3 is made up of 13 amino acids. CDR3: CASSMGQDYEQYF. CDR3 DNA: TGTGCCAGCAGCATGGGACAGGACTACGAGCAGTACTTC.

The CDR3 sequence: CASRMLTGATGELFF. The CDR3 DNA reads as TGCGCCAGCAGAATGTTGACAGGGGCCACCGGGGAGCTGTTTTTT. This sequence joins TRBV5-1 and TRBJ2-2; 8 bases line up with TRBD1. Germline V CDR1 and CDR2: SGHRS, YFSETQ. V was pared by 5 bases and J by 4 bases, with 7 bases of the junction left unmatched. CDR3 length: 15 amino acids.